This T cell receptor (beta chain) was recovered during a study of blood T cell repertoires in COVID-19. Enrolled through a virtual design, the participants were between roughly 18 and 90 years of age and came from under 25 US areas. After removal of 4 bases from V and 6 bases from J, the junction contained 9 bases not matched to a gene. The CDR3 totals 16 residues. CDR1 LNHDA and CDR2 SQIVND come from the germline V gene (reference sequence). TCRdb's table, derived via immunoSEQ multiplex PCR, lists solely in-frame clones and lacks some. Of 250,000 to 300,000 clones in the sample, 89% are singletons; the top ten hold 1.5% to 2%. This clone has just one count.

This chain connects TRBV19 to TRBJ2-2; 9 bases line up with TRBD1. Material: PBMCs or T cells enriched from blood (not recorded which). The sequence derives from a woman between 40 and 55 years old who had recovered from COVID-19. CDR3 DNA: TGTGCCAGTAGTAGGACAGGGGTGGGATTCTCCGGGGAGCTGTTTTTT. This encodes CASSRTGVGFSGELFF.